This T cell receptor beta chain is from a study of early T cells in non-severe SARS-CoV-2 infection. Study as a whole: The input, bulk RNA from unsorted whole blood, was sequenced, and chains were unpaired.

From germline, CDR1 is SEHNR and CDR2 FQNEAQ (reference sequence). V lost 1 base, J lost 8 bases, and 11 bases lay in between. CDR3 length equals 13 residues. Concerning this clonotype: Its antigen is undetermined.

Unique molecular identifiers tagged individual cDNA molecules. Each CDR3 protein gets one entry after TCRdb re-called the 5' RACE reads with MiXCR. The profile shows about 83,000 distinct CDR3 sequences, 10% of them singletons. Study-wide points: Database matching using VDJdb favored anti-spike CD8 responses, with private and CD4 specificities left missing.

The receptor's source is an adult who was a healthcare worker with PCR-confirmed SARS-CoV-2 infection or an uninfected control (not recorded which). The gene calls are TRBV7-9 and TRBJ1-1; D is unresolved. The starting material was whole blood, obtained at baseline. CDR3 region: CASSLEFSGEAFF. CDR3 sequence (DNA): TGTGCCAGCAGCTTAGAGTTTTCGGGCGAAGCTTTCTTT.